One TCR beta chain is described in this entry. Patients of the Seattle cohort, enrolled during active infection, were followed longitudinally. V gave up 8 bases and J gave up 6 bases, with 20 bases separating them. CDR1 is SGHAT, CDR2 FQNNGV, per germline. The CDR3 loop spans 14 amino acids. The data were taken from a study of blood T cell repertoires in COVID-19. About the study: Sources were T cells, B-cell-depleted T cells, or PBMCs; the material itself was cDNA or gDNA.

Produced via immunoSEQ multiplex PCR; TCRdb's table is partial and in-frame only. The sample carries fewer than 350,000 clones, roughly 86% recorded once. This TCR was recovered from a man younger than 40 with COVID-19, enrolled during active disease. The sequenced sample consisted of peripheral blood. This sequence joins TRBV11-2 and TRBJ2-7; D may be TRBD2 (5 bases). The CDR3 DNA is TGTGCCAGCGGTTCGTCCCCCGACTATTCCGAGCAGTACTTC. This gives the protein CASGSSPDYSEQYF.